This T cell receptor (beta chain) derives from a study of blood T cell repertoires in COVID-19. The V end was cut by 3 bases, the J end by 0 bases, with 13 bases between. This CDR3 is 16 amino acids long. Germline loops: CDR1 SNHLY, CDR2 FYNNEI. Original processing notes: Amplifying reference gene primers gave estimates of nucleated cell counts. The assay was immunoSEQ multiplex PCR, and TCRdb's table has in-frame clones only and misses some. The DNA was the basis for D and trimming; V, J and clone size are from that table. Of around 170,000 clones in the sample, 88% are singletons; the top ten hold about 4%.

The chain carries TRBV2 and TRBJ2-3; D is possibly TRBD2 (5 bases). Sequencing used peripheral blood. This clonotype originated in a woman under 40 with acute or convalescent COVID-19. The CDR3 DNA follows: TGTGCCAGCAGTGAGCGGGCTAGTCGGAGCACAGATACGCAGTATTTT. It is translated as CASSERASRSTDTQYF.